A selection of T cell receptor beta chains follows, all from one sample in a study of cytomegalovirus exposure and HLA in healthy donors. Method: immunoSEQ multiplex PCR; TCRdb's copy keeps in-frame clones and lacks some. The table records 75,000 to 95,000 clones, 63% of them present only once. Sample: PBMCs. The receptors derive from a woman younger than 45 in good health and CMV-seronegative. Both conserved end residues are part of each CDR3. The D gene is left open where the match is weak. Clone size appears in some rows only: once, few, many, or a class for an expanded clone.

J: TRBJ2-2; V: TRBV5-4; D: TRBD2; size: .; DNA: TGTGCCAGCAGCTTCTCGCGGGGGGCGAACACCGGGGAGCTGTTTTTT; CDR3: CASSFSRGANTGELFF
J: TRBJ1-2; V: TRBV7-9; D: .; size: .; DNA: TGTGCCAGCAGCACGGGGACTACTGGCTACACCTTC; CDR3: CASSTGTTGYTF
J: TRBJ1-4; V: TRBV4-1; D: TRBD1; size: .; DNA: TGCGCCAGCAGCCATTGGGGGACAGGGTATGAAAAACTGTTTTTT; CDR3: CASSHWGTGYEKLFF
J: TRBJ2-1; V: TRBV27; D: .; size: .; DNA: TGTGCCAGCAGTCCTTCCTACAATGAGCAGTTCTTC; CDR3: CASSPSYNEQFF
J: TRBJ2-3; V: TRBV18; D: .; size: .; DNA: TGTGCCAGCTCACTAAGGGAGACCTTCACAGATACGCAGTATTTT; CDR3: CASSLRETFTDTQYF
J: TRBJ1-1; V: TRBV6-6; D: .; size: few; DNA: TGTGCCAGCAGTTACACACCCGGGGACACTGAAGCTTTCTTT; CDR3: CASSYTPGDTEAFF
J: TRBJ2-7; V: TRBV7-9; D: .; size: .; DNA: TGTGCCAGCAGCCAATCTGGGGCAGATTACGAGCAGTACTTC; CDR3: CASSQSGADYEQYF
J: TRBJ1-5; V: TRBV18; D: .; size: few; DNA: TGTGCCAGCTCACCGACAGATCAGCCCCAGCATTTT; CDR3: CASSPTDQPQHF
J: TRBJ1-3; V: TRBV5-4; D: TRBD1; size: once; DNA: TGTGCCAGCAGCGGGGACAGCTCTGGAAACACCATATATTTT; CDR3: CASSGDSSGNTIYF
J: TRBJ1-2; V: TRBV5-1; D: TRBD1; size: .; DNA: TGCGCCAGCAGCCGACAGGGGGCTCCTAACTATGGCTACACCTTC; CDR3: CASSRQGAPNYGYTF
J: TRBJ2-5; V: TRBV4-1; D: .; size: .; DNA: TGCGCCAGCAGCCATGGCGGTGACGAGACCCAGTACTTC; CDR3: CASSHGGDETQYF
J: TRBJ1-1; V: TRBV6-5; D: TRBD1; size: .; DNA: TGTGCCAGCAATCCAACAGGGGCGGCGACTGAAGCTTTCTTT; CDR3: CASNPTGAATEAFF
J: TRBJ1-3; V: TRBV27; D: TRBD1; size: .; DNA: TGTGCCAGCAGTTTTAGGGGGCCTGGAAACACCATATATTTT; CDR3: CASSFRGPGNTIYF
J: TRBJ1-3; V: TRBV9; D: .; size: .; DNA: TGTGCCAGCAGGCCTGGAGGAGCTGGAAACACCATATATTTT; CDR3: CASRPGGAGNTIYF
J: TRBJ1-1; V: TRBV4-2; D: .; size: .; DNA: TGTGCCAGCAGTCTGACCAGGGGTGGGACTGAAGCTTTCTTT; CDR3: CASSLTRGGTEAFF
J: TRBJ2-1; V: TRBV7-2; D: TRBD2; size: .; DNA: TGTGCCAGCAGCCGTTCCAGCGGGAAGAAGTCCTACAATGAGCAGTTCTTC; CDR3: CASSRSSGKKSYNEQFF
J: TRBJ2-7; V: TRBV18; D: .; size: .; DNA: TGTGCCAGCTCCCTTACTAGCCCAACCGAGCAGTACTTC; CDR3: CASSLTSPTEQYF
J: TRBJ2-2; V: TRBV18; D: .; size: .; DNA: TGTGCCAGCTCACCACGTCAGGAAGGGGAGCTGTTTTTT; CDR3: CASSPRQEGELFF
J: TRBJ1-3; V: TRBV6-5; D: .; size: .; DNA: TGTGCCAGCAGTTACGAGGCCTTTAGCTCTGGAAACACCATATATTTT; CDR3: CASSYEAFSSGNTIYF
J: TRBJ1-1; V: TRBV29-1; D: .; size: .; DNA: TGCAGCGGCAGGGAGGAAACTGAAGCTTTCTTT; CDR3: CSGREETEAFF
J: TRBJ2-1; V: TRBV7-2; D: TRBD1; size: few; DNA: TGTGCCAGCAGCGCCGACAGGGCTCCGTACAATGAGCAGTTCTTC; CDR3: CASSADRAPYNEQFF
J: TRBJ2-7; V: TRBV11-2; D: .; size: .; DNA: TGTGCCAGCAGCTTAGATTCCTTACAGGGCTGGGACGAGCAGTACTTC; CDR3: CASSLDSLQGWDEQYF
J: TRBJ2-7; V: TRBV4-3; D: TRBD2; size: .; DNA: TGCGCCAGCAGCCAATTTCGCACGGGAGCGGGAGAGCAGTACTTC; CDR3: CASSQFRTGAGEQYF
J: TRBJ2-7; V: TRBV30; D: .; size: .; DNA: TGTGCCTGGAGTTTTCCCGGGACTGCGCCGTTAGAGCAGTACTTC; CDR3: CAWSFPGTAPLEQYF
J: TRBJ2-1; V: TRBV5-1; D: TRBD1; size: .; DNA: TGCGCCAGCAGCAGCAGTGCCCTGGGACAGCCCGACAATGAGCAGTTCTTC; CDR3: CASSSSALGQPDNEQFF
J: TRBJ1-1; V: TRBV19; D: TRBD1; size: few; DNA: TGTGCCAGTAGTATACTACAGGGGAGAACTGAAGCTTTCTTT; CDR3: CASSILQGRTEAFF
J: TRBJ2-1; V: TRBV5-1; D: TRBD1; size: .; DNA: TGCGCCAGCAGGTTTGGGGCAGGGGGCAATGAGCAGTTCTTC; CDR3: CASRFGAGGNEQFF
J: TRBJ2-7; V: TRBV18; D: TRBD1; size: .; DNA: TGTGCCAGCTTAACCGACACAGGGGTTATCGAGCAGTACTTC; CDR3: CASLTDTGVIEQYF
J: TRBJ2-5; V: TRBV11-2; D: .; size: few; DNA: TGTGCCAGCACTTTTTGGCCAGGCCCCCCAAAACAAGAGACCCAGTACTTC; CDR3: CASTFWPGPPKQETQYF
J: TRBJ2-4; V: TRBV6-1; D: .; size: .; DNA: TGTGCCAGCAGTGAGCGGTCTCTAGCCAAAAACATTCAGTACTTC; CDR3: CASSERSLAKNIQYF
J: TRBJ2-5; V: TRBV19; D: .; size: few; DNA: TGTGCCAGTAGGAGGGAAGAGACCCAGTACTTC; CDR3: CASRREETQYF
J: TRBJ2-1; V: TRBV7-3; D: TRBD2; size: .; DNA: TGTGCCAGCAGCTTAACGACTAGCGGGCGGTACAATGAGCAGTTCTTC; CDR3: CASSLTTSGRYNEQFF
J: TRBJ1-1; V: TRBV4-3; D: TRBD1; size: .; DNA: TGCGCCAGCAGCCAAGAGAGACAGGGGAACACTGAAGCTTTCTTT; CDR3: CASSQERQGNTEAFF
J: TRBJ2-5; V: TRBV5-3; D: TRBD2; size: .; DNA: TGTGCCAGAATGAGAAAGACTAGCGGGGAGACCCAGTACTTC; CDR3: CARMRKTSGETQYF
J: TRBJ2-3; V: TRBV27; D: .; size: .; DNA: TGTGCCAGCAGTGACCTAGACTACAAAAATACGCAGTATTTT; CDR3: CASSDLDYKNTQYF
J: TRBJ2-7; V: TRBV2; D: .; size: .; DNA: TGTGCCAGCAGTGAAGCGACAGGAAAAAAGTACGAGCAGTACTTC; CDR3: CASSEATGKKYEQYF
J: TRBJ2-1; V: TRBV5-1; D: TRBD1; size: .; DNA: TGCGCCAGCAGGGGACAGGAGCAGTTCTTC; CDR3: CASRGQEQFF
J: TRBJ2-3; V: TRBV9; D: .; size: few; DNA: TGTGCCAGCAGCCCTCGTGGAGGGGCGGATACGCAGTATTTT; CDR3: CASSPRGGADTQYF
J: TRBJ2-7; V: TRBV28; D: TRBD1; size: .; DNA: TGTGCCAGCACTCAGACAGGGTCCTACGAGCAGTACTTC; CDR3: CASTQTGSYEQYF
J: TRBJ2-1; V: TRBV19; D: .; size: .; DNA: TGTGCCAGTAGAATATCCGGGACTCTTCACAATGAGCAGTTCTTC; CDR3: CASRISGTLHNEQFF
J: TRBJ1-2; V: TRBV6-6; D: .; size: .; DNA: TGTGCCAGCGAATTGACAGCTAACTATGGCTACACCTTC; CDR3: CASELTANYGYTF
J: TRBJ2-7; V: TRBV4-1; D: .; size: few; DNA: TGCGCCAGCAGCCAAGTGCGGGGTTACGAGCAGTACTTC; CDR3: CASSQVRGYEQYF
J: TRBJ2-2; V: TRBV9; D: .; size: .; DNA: TGTGCCAGCAGCGTCTACGACAGAAACACCGGGGAGCTGTTTTTT; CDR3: CASSVYDRNTGELFF
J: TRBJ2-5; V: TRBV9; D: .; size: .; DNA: TGTGCCAGCAGCGTAGAGGCAGGGGCGCAAGAGACCCAGTACTTC; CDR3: CASSVEAGAQETQYF